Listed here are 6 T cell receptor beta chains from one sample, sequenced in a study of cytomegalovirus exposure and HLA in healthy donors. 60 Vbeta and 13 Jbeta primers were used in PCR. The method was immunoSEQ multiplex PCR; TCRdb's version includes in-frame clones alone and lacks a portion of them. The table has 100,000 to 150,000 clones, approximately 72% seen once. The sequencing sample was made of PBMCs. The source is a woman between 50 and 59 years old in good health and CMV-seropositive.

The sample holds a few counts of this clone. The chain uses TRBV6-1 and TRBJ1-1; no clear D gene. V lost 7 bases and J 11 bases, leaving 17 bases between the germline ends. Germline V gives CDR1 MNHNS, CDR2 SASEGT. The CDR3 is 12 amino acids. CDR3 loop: CASILVGFGAFF. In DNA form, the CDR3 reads TGTGCCAGCATACTAGTTGGTTTCGGTGCTTTCTTT.

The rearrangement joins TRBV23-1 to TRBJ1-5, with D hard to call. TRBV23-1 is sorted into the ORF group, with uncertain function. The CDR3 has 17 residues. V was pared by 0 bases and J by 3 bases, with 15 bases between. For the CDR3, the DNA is TGCGCCAGCAGTCAATCACGAGGGAGGAGGCACAATCAGCCCCAGCATTTT. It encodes CASSQSRGRRHNQPQHF.

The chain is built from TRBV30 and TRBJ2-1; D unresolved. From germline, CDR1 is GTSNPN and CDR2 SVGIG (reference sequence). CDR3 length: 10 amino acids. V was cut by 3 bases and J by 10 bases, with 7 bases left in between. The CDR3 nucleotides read TGTGCCTGGAGCCAACAGGAGCAGTTCTTC. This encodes CAWSQQEQFF.

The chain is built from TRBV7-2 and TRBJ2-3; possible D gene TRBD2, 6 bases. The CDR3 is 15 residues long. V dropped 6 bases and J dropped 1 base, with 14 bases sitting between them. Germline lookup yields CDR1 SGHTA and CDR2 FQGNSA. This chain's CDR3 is CASRTPGLRTDTQYF. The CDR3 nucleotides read TGTGCCAGCAGAACTCCGGGACTTCGCACAGATACGCAGTATTTT.

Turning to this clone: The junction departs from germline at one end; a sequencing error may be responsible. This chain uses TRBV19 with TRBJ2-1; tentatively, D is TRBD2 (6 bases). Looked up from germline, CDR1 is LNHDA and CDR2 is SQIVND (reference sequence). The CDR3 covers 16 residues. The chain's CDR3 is CASTITSSLSYNEQFF. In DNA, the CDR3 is TGTGCCAGTACTATAACTAGCTCCCTTTCCTACAATGAGCAGTTCTTC. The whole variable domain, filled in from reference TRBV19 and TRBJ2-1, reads DGGITQSPKYLFRKEGQNVTLSCEQNLNHDAMYWYRQDPGQGLRLIYYSQIVNDFQKGDIAEGYSVSREKKESFPLTVTSAQKNPTAFYLCASTITSSLSYNEQFFGPGTRLTVL.

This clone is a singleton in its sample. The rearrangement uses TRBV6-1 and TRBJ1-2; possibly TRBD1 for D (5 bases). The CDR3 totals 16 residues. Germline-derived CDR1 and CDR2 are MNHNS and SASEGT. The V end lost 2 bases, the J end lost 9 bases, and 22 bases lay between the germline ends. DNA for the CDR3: TGTGCCAGCAGTGAATTCCCCGGGACTACCCTTAGTCGCTACACCTTC. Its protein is CASSEFPGTTLSRYTF.